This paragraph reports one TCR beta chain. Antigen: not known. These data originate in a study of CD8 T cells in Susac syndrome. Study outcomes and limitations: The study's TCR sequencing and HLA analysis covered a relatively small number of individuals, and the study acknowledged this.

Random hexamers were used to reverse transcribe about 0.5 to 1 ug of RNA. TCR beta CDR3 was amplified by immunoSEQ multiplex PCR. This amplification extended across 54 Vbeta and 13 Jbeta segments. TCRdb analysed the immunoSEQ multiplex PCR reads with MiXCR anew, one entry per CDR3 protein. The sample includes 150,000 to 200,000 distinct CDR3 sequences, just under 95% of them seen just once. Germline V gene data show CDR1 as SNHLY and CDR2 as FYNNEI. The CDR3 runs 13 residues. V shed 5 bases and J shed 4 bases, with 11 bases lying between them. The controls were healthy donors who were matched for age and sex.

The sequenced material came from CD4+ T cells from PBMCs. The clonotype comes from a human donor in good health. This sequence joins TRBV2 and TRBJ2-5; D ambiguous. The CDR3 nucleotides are TGTGCCAGCAGTTTTGGAGAGATAGAGACCCAGTACTTC. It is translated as CASSFGEIETQYF.